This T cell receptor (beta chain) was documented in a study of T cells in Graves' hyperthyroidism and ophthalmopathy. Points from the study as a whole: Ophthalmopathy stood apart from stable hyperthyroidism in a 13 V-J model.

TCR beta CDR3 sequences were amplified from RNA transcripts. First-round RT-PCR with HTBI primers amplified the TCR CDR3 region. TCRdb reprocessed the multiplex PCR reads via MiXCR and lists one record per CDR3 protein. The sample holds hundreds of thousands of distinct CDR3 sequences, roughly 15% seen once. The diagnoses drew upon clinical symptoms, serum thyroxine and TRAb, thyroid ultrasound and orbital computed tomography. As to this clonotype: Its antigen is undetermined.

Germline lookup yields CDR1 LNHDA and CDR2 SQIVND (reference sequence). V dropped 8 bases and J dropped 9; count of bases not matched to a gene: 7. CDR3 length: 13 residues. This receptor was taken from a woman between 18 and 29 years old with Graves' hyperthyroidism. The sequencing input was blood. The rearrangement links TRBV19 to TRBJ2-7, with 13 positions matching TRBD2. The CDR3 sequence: CASQGLAGSRQYF. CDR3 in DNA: TGTGCCAGTCAGGGACTAGCGGGATCGCGGCAGTACTTC.